This record concerns one T cell receptor beta chain sequence. The antigen remains undetermined. From the reads, TCRdb called clonotypes with MiXCR, one entry per CDR3 protein. The sample has about 900,000 distinct CDR3 sequences, more than 25% seen once. These data belong to a study of T cell repertoires in cytomegalovirus infection. The wider study: CMV infection and matching HLA type were both indicated by public TCR beta signatures.

This CDR3 is 17 amino acids long. V lost 1 base and J lost 2; bases outside the gene matches: 9. Germline V gives CDR1 LGHNT, CDR2 FRNRAP. The TCR was taken from a human donor in good health (CMV status not recorded). Some clones in this sample may be carry-over from other donors' samples. Specimen: cultured CD8+ T cells from PBMCs, collected from culture after CMV antigen stimulation. The genes are TRBV12-5 and TRBJ2-5, with 8 positions matching TRBD1. The chain's CDR3 is CASGLATGNRGQETQYF. The CDR3 bases are TGTGCTAGTGGTTTGGCAACGGGGAACAGGGGGCAAGAGACCCAGTACTTC.